This TCR beta chain was captured by sequencing in a study of cytomegalovirus exposure and HLA in healthy donors. In germline, CDR1 is SGHDT, CDR2 YYEEEE. The V segment lost 1 base and the J segment 2 bases; nucleotides outside the gene matches: 10. The CDR3 is 18 amino acids. The primer mix had 60 Vbeta and 13 Jbeta primers. Assay used: immunoSEQ multiplex PCR; TCRdb lists only in-frame clones, some missing. The table includes 75,000 to 90,000 clones, nearly 80% detected once. This clonotype was sampled from a woman aged 40 to 50 in good health and CMV-seropositive. Sequenced: PBMCs. The rearrangement links TRBV5-6 to TRBJ2-3; 10 nucleotides agree with TRBD2. The CDR3 loop reads CASSLLIAGGNPTDTQYF. CDR3 bases: TGTGCCAGCAGCTTGCTTATAGCGGGGGGCAATCCCACAGATACGCAGTATTTT.